This T cell receptor beta chain was found in a study of blood T cell repertoires in COVID-19. TCRdb keeps only in-frame clones here, not all; method: immunoSEQ multiplex PCR. The repertoire includes a few hundred thousand clones, approximately 78% of them detected once, and less than 9.5% sits in the top ten. The sequenced material came from peripheral blood. The receptor was derived from an elderly woman with COVID-19, enrolled during active disease.

CDR3 protein: CASSLPGQNTEAFF. In DNA form, the CDR3 reads TGTGCCAGCAGTTTACCCGGACAGAACACTGAAGCTTTCTTT. The rearrangement uses TRBV28 and TRBJ1-1, with D perhaps TRBD1 (5 bases). The germline gives CDR1 MDHEN, CDR2 SYDVKM. The length of the CDR3 is 14 residues. Trimming left V 2 bases short and J 1 base short, with 8 bases between.